Shown below are 21 T cell receptor beta chains from a single sample sequenced in a study of T cell responses to AZD1222 COVID-19 vaccine. Produced via immunoSEQ multiplex PCR; TCRdb's table is partial and in-frame only. This sample has about 170,000 clones; just over 90% occur once, and the top ten carry about 4%. Sequencing was performed on peripheral blood, taken on day 0 of AZD1222 vaccination. These receptors originate from an adult in good health.

The rearrangement links TRBV27 to TRBJ1-5; the D gene is possibly TRBD1 (5 bases). CDR3 length: 20 amino acids. Trimming cost V 10 bases and J 4 bases, with 35 bases left between them. From germline, CDR1 is MNHEY and CDR2 SMNVEV (reference sequence). The CDR3 sequence: CATSQWATRVSVLWNQPQHF. The CDR3 DNA follows: TGTGCCACATCCCAGTGGGCAACCAGGGTTAGCGTTCTTTGGAATCAGCCCCAGCATTTT.

The chain employs TRBV19 and TRBJ1-2; TRBD1 might be the D (5 bases). V gave up 6 bases and J gave up 6 bases, with 17 bases separating them. Germline V gene sequence: CDR1 LNHDA, CDR2 SQIVND (reference sequence). This CDR3 region has 14 residues. The CDR3, as DNA: TGTGCCAGTAGCTTCGGGGGACCTCGTGATGGCTACACCTTC. As protein: CASSFGGPRDGYTF.

V and J are TRBV7-9 and TRBJ1-6; no firm D call. The ends were cut back, 6 bases at V and 11 bases at J, with 11 bases in the middle. CDR1 and CDR2 (germline): SEHNR, FQNEAQ (reference sequence). The CDR3 is made up of 12 amino acids. The chain's CDR3 is CASRKEVPPLHF. The CDR3 DNA sequence: TGTGCCAGCAGAAAAGAAGTTCCACCCCTCCACTTT. The variable domain in full, completed from reference TRBV7-9 and TRBJ1-6, reads DTGVSQNPRHKITKRGQNVTFRCDPISEHNRLYWYRQTLGQGPEFLTYFQNEAQLEKSRLLSDRFSAERPKGSFSTLEIQRTEQGDSAMYLCASRKEVPPLHFGNGTRLTVT.

This clone showed up just a few times. This rearrangement joins TRBV5-1 to TRBJ2-1; TRBD1 aligns across 7 bases. The CDR3 contains 16 residues. CDR1 and CDR2 (germline): SGHRS, YFSETQ. The trim removed 5 bases at V and 4 bases at J, leaving 12 bases unmatched. CDR3 region: CASSFNRQGPYNEQFF. DNA for the CDR3: TGCGCCAGCAGTTTTAATCGACAGGGCCCGTACAATGAGCAGTTCTTC. The full variable domain, its missing parts supplied by reference TRBV5-1 and TRBJ2-1, is KAGVTQTPRYLIKTRGQQVTLSCSPISGHRSVSWYQQTPGQGLQFLFEYFSETQRNKGNFPGRFSGRQFSNSRSEMNVSTLELGDSALYLCASSFNRQGPYNEQFFGPGTRLTVL.

J is TRBJ1-6 and V is TRBV2; D ambiguous. From germline, CDR1 is SNHLY and CDR2 FYNNEI. The CDR3 consists of 15 residues. Trimming removed 6 bases at V and 0 bases at J, with 9 bases between. Here the CDR3 DNA reads TGTGCCAGCAGACCACAGAGCTCCTATAATTCACCCCTCCACTTT. It codes for CASRPQSSYNSPLHF.

Concerning this clone itself: This same CDR3 is encoded by further DNA sequences in the sample. The CDR3 DNA is TGTGCCAGTTCCCGAGGAAGCTCCTACAATGAGCAGTTCTTC. This gives the protein CASSRGSSYNEQFF. The chain combines TRBV6-5 with TRBJ2-1, with unresolved D. The germline CDR1 and CDR2 sequences are MNHEY and SVGAGI. The length of the CDR3 is 14 residues. With 9 bases removed from V and 0 bases from J, the gap between germline ends came to 12 bases.

V usage is TRBV10-2 and J usage is TRBJ2-5; perhaps TRBD2 as D (6 bases). Trimming stripped 0 bases from V and 6 bases from J, with 11 bases between. Germline CDR1 reads WSHSY; CDR2 reads SAAADI. This CDR3 has 14 amino acids. CDR3 nucleotides: TGCGCCAGCAGTGAGTCGATGGAGGGCCAGACCCAGTACTTC. Amino acid sequence: CASSESMEGQTQYF.

The chain combines TRBV4-1 with TRBJ1-1; D ambiguous. Germline CDR1 is MGHRA and CDR2 is YSYEKL. V lost 0 bases, J lost 6 bases, and 11 bases lay in between. The CDR3 spans 14 residues. The CDR3 sequence is CASSQDLRDPEAFF. The CDR3 bases are TGCGCCAGCAGCCAAGATTTGCGAGACCCTGAAGCTTTCTTT.

The chain recombines TRBV4-1 with TRBJ1-2, with D unclear. The CDR3 is 13 amino acids. Germline V lookup: CDR1 MGHRA, CDR2 YSYEKL. Trimming removed 5 bases from V and 2 bases from J, with 9 bases in between. The CDR3: CASSVQRNYGYTF. The CDR3, as DNA: TGCGCCAGCAGCGTACAGAGGAACTATGGCTACACCTTC.

The genes are TRBV7-9 and TRBJ1-2; D gene unclear. The CDR3 extends over 15 amino acids. In germline, CDR1 is SEHNR, CDR2 FQNEAQ (reference sequence). The V end lost 5 bases, the J end lost 7 bases, and 20 bases lay between the germline ends. The CDR3 bases are TGTGCCAGCAGCCCGCGGACTCCCGGAGTGAGTGGCTACACCTTC. Its translation: CASSPRTPGVSGYTF.

The chain has TRBV29-1 and TRBJ2-3; a possible D gene is TRBD1 (5 bases). V was trimmed by 7 bases and J by 4 bases, leaving 9 bases between them. In germline, CDR1 is SQVTM, CDR2 ANQGSEA. CDR3 length: 11 amino acids. The DNA for the CDR3 is TGCAGCGGGCAGGGTTCAGATACGCAGTATTTT. Its translation is CSGQGSDTQYF.

CDR3 nucleotides: TGTGCCAGCAGCCCAGGCATGGGTTCACCCCTCCACTTT. Translating gives CASSPGMGSPLHF. This chain joins TRBV2 and TRBJ1-6; D gene unclear. This CDR3 has 13 residues. V was cut by 6 bases and J by 9 bases, with 12 bases left in between. Germline V CDR1 and CDR2: SNHLY, FYNNEI. Drawing the rest from reference TRBV2 and TRBJ1-6, the complete variable domain is EPEVTQTPSHQVTQMGQEVILRCVPISNHLYFYWYRQILGQKVEFLVSFYNNEISEKSEIFDDQFSVERPDGSNFTLKIRSTKLEDSAMYFCASSPGMGSPLHFGNGTRLTVT.

This clone appeared a single time. The CDR3, as DNA: TGTGCCAGCAGATCAACAGGGTACGCTGAAGCTTTCTTT. Its translation is CASRSTGYAEAFF. The chain employs TRBV6-5 and TRBJ1-1; D possibly corresponds to TRBD1 (6 bases). The CDR3 runs 13 residues. The germline gives CDR1 MNHEY, CDR2 SVGAGI. V gave up 6 bases and J gave up 6 bases, with 14 bases separating them.

This clone was counted between two and nine times. The genes are TRBV5-4 and TRBJ2-3, with TRBD1 as a possible D gene (6 bases). Germline assignment: CDR1 SGHNT and CDR2 YYREEE (reference sequence). The CDR3 runs 15 residues. Trimming took 4 bases from V and 2 from J, leaving 14 bases between them. The CDR3 nucleotides are TGTGCCAGCAGCCCCCCCCCAGGGGACACAGATACGCAGTATTTT. This sequence encodes CASSPPPGDTDTQYF.

The chain is built from TRBV21-1 and TRBJ1-3; the D segment call TRBD1 is taken from the table without a DNA check. TRBV21-1 is termed a pseudogene. CDR3 length: 18 residues. The CDR3, as DNA: TGTGCCAGCAGCATCCCTACCAATCAAACAGGTATCGGAAACACCATATATTTT. Translated, it gives CASSIPTNQTGIGNTIYF.

The chain links TRBV6-5 to TRBJ2-7, with 11 bases lining up with TRBD2. This CDR3 is built from 15 residues. J lost 2 bases, V lost 8 bases, and 8 bases had no gene match. CDR1 and CDR2 from the germline V gene are MNHEY and SVGAGI. The CDR3 coding sequence is TGTGCCAGCGGACAGGGGACTAGCGGTACCTACGAGCAGTACTTC. It specifies CASGQGTSGTYEQYF.

The chain recombines TRBV10-1 with TRBJ2-1; 12 bases agree with TRBD2. The V segment lost 4 bases and the J segment 8 bases; nucleotides outside the gene matches: 9. The CDR3 sequence is 16 residues long. Germline CDR1 reads WNHNN; CDR2 reads SYGVQD (reference sequence). In DNA, the CDR3 is TGCGCCAGCAGTGGACCGACTAGCGGGAGCGTCTATGAGCAGTTCTTC. It specifies CASSGPTSGSVYEQFF.

This chain uses TRBV29-1 with TRBJ1-2; a weak D match, TRBD1 (6 bases). The germline gives CDR1 SQVTM, CDR2 ANQGSEA. The CDR3 loop spans 12 amino acids. Between the trimmed V and J ends, which lost 7 bases and 4 bases, there was a span of 13 bases. The CDR3 coding sequence is TGCAGCGCCACTACAGGGAGCTATGGCTACACCTTC. Translated, it gives CSATTGSYGYTF.

This chain connects TRBV7-9 to TRBJ2-5; 15 positions match TRBD2. V lost 4 bases, J lost 0 bases, and 6 bases stayed unmatched. The germline CDR1 and CDR2 sequences are SEHNR and FQNEAQ (reference sequence). The CDR3 covers 18 residues. DNA for the CDR3: TGTGCCAGCAGCTCAAGGACTAGCGGGGGGGCGTACCAAGAGACCCAGTACTTC. Residues: CASSSRTSGGAYQETQYF.

The chain couples TRBV5-3 to TRBJ2-1, with D unclear. TRBV5-3 is noted as an ORF with a role that remains uncertain. V shed 10 bases and J shed 3 bases, with 8 bases lying between them. The CDR3 sequence is 11 residues long. This CDR3 is CARLCYNEQFF. The CDR3 DNA sequence: TGTGCCCGACTGTGCTACAATGAGCAGTTCTTC.

This sequence joins TRBV2 and TRBJ1-5; 7 bases fit TRBD1. Germline CDR1 SNHLY, CDR2 FYNNEI. Losses at the gene ends were 7 bases for V and 6 bases for J; bases not matched to a gene: 6. The CDR3 length is 13 residues. The CDR3, as DNA: TGTGCCAGCATTAGACAGGGAGGTCAGCCCCAGCATTTT. This codes for CASIRQGGQPQHF.